The 30 T cell receptor beta chains presented below share a single source sample, sequenced in a study of cytomegalovirus exposure and HLA in healthy donors (dated by TCRdb to 2016 to 2017). The library was obtained by the immunoSEQ multiplex PCR assay. A mixture of 60 forward primers for TCR Vbeta segments and 13 reverse primers for TCR Jbeta segments was used in the multiplex PCR. In TCRdb, the immuneACCESS table is reduced to in-frame sequences with V and J assigned. These tables do not hold every clone; where another copy was compared, an unresolved V gene accounts for under half, and the others remain unexplained. The sample table records more than 110,000 clones; approximately 82% of these occur just once. The ten largest account for about 1.5% of the sample. The sample was PBMCs. These receptors originate from a man between 25 and 39 years old in good health and CMV-seropositive.

The V gene is TRBV6-5, the J gene TRBJ1-1, with 8 nucleotides matching TRBD1. The V and J ends lost 6 bases and 4 bases, in that order; junction bases with no gene match: 7. Germline CDR1 is MNHEY and CDR2 is SVGAGI. The CDR3 has 14 amino acids. CDR3 sequence (DNA): TGTGCCAGCAGACAAAGACAGGGGTTCACTGAAGCTTTCTTT. Translation: CASRQRQGFTEAFF.

The V and J genes are TRBV2 and TRBJ1-2; TRBD1 agrees at 7 bases. Germline lookup yields CDR1 SNHLY and CDR2 FYNNEI. The CDR3 has 15 residues. Losses at the gene ends were 4 bases for V and 4 bases for J; bases not matched to a gene: 9. The CDR3 nucleotides read TGTGCCAGCAGTGCCTACAGGGGAATAGGCTATGGCTACACCTTC. Translating gives CASSAYRGIGYGYTF.

The chain couples TRBV6-5 to TRBJ2-7; 9 positions match TRBD1. Per the germline V gene, CDR1 is MNHEY and CDR2 is SVGAGI. This CDR3 contains 15 residues. The V segment lost 6 bases and the J segment 6 bases; nucleotides outside the gene matches: 12. DNA of the CDR3: TGTGCCAGCAGAGGATCACAGGGGGCTGTGAGCGAGCAGTACTTC. It yields the protein CASRGSQGAVSEQYF.

The chain joins TRBV2 to TRBJ2-2, with 10 bases aligning to TRBD1. V shed 9 bases and J 7 bases; nucleotides not matched to a gene: 5. The germline gives CDR1 SNHLY, CDR2 FYNNEI. The CDR3 has 13 amino acids. The CDR3 is CARTGGGGGELFF. Written as DNA, the CDR3 is TGTGCCAGGACAGGGGGCGGAGGCGGGGAGCTGTTTTTT. The full variable domain, completed using reference TRBV2 and TRBJ2-2, is EPEVTQTPSHQVTQMGQEVILRCVPISNHLYFYWYRQILGQKVEFLVSFYNNEISEKSEIFDDQFSVERPDGSNFTLKIRSTKLEDSAMYFCARTGGGGGELFFGEGSRLTVL.

The rearrangement uses TRBV14 and TRBJ1-6; tentative D call: TRBD1 (6 bases). There are 17 residues in the CDR3. Germline CDR1 is SGHDN and CDR2 is FVKESK. V was cut by 0 bases and J by 8 bases, with 17 bases left in between. This chain's CDR3 is CASSQDRGRGSYSPLHF. The DNA for the CDR3 is TGTGCCAGCAGCCAAGATCGGGGCAGGGGCTCGTATTCACCCCTCCACTTT. The full variable domain, in which reference TRBV14 and TRBJ1-6 provide the parts outside the CDR3, is EAGVTQFPSHSVIEKGQTVTLRCDPISGHDNLYWYRRVMGKEIKFLLHFVKESKQDESGMPNNRFLAERTGGTYSTLKVQPAELEDSGVYFCASSQDRGRGSYSPLHFGNGTRLTVT.

The chain carries TRBV10-1 and TRBJ1-1; D uncertain. This CDR3 is 12 amino acids long. Trimming took 3 bases from V and 8 from J, leaving 10 bases between them. Germline CDR1 is WNHNN and CDR2 is SYGVQD (reference sequence). CDR3 sequence: CASSEGWAEAFF. The CDR3 bases are TGCGCCAGCAGTGAAGGTTGGGCCGAAGCTTTCTTT.

This clone has a single count. This sequence joins TRBV6-1 and TRBJ2-3, with 12 bases identical to TRBD2. From germline, CDR1 is MNHNS and CDR2 SASEGT. The CDR3 runs to 16 residues. V shed 4 bases and J 3 bases; nucleotides not matched to a gene: 5. The CDR3 region is CASSGLAGDGTDTQYF. CDR3 sequence (DNA): TGTGCCAGCAGTGGACTAGCGGGGGATGGTACAGATACGCAGTATTTT.

The DNA for the CDR3 is TGTGCCAGCAGCGTAGGTGGACTAGCGGGAAAGGTAAATACGCAGTATTTT. Protein product: CASSVGGLAGKVNTQYF. The rearrangement joins TRBV9 to TRBJ2-3, with 12 bases that match TRBD2. Germline V gene sequence: CDR1 SGDLS, CDR2 YYNGEE. The CDR3 is 17 amino acids. Losses at the gene ends were 0 bases for V and 7 bases for J; bases not matched to a gene: 9.

The V and J genes are TRBV4-1 and TRBJ2-7, with TRBD2 identical over 8 bases. V lost 0 bases and J lost 2; bases outside the gene matches: 9. This CDR3 contains 17 residues. Germline CDR1 reads MGHRA; CDR2 reads YSYEKL. CDR3 amino acids: CASSQDLIRTSPYEQYF. CDR3 sequence (DNA): TGCGCCAGCAGCCAAGATCTCATAAGGACTAGCCCCTACGAGCAGTACTTC.

The count of this clone is one. The V call is TRBV6-8, the J call TRBJ2-1; D is possibly TRBD2 (7 bases). Germline V CDR1 and CDR2: MNHGY, SAAAGT. V lost 8 bases and J 5 bases, leaving 34 bases between the germline ends. CDR3 size: 20 residues. The CDR3 reads CASVPRRGEGLRTAHNEQFF. Written as DNA, the CDR3 is TGTGCCAGCGTACCACGGAGGGGGGAGGGCCTCAGGACGGCCCACAATGAGCAGTTCTTC.

This chain joins TRBV19 and TRBJ1-5; a weak D match, TRBD1 (6 bases). Germline V gene lookup returns CDR1 LNHDA and CDR2 SQIVND (reference sequence). Trimming cost V 6 bases and J 4 bases, with 22 bases left between them. This CDR3 spans 17 amino acids. The CDR3 region is CASSRGWGQGGNQPQHF. CDR3 in DNA: TGTGCCAGTAGCCGTGGATGGGGGCAGGGAGGGAATCAGCCCCAGCATTTT.

V gene TRBV5-6 combines with J gene TRBJ1-1; a possible D gene is TRBD1 (5 bases). Trimming cost V 3 bases and J 6 bases, with 9 bases left between them. CDR3 length equals 12 residues. CDR1 is SGHDT and CDR2 is YYEEEE in the germline V gene. The CDR3 sequence: CASSWRGAEAFF. Written as DNA, the CDR3 is TGTGCCAGCAGCTGGCGGGGCGCTGAAGCTTTCTTT.

A note on this clone: The junction differs from germline at one of its ends, possibly a read error. V gene TRBV7-9 combines with J gene TRBJ2-7; D uncertain. This CDR3 is built from 12 residues. Per germline, CDR1 SEHNR and CDR2 FQNEAQ (reference sequence). Written as DNA, the CDR3 is TGTTCCAGCAGCCGACAAGGATACGAGCAGTACTTC. It yields the protein CSSSRQGYEQYF.

This clone turned up a few times. The chain couples TRBV28 to TRBJ1-1; possibly TRBD1 for D (5 bases). This CDR3 has 13 residues. V lost 8 bases and J lost 5, with 15 bases in between. The germline V gene has CDR1 MDHEN and CDR2 SYDVKM. CDR3 sequence (DNA): TGTGCCAGCCTTACGAGGGGAGGGACTGAAGCTTTCTTT. As protein: CASLTRGGTEAFF.

The V call is TRBV5-1, the J call TRBJ1-1; maybe TRBD1 (6 bases). This CDR3 comprises 17 residues. The germline V and J ends were trimmed by 6 bases and 3 bases, with 24 bases remaining between them. Germline CDR1 is SGHRS and CDR2 is YFSETQ. CDR3 DNA: TGCGCCAGCATCGATAGGTACAGGGATGCCGTGGACACTGAAGCTTTCTTT. Its translation is CASIDRYRDAVDTEAFF. The entire variable domain, with the rest obtained from reference TRBV5-1 and TRBJ1-1, is as follows: KAGVTQTPRYLIKTRGQQVTLSCSPISGHRSVSWYQQTPGQGLQFLFEYFSETQRNKGNFPGRFSGRQFSNSRSEMNVSTLELGDSALYLCASIDRYRDAVDTEAFFGQGTRLTVV.

V gene TRBV2 combines with J gene TRBJ1-5; D is undetermined. The V end lost 3 bases, the J end lost 2 bases, and 8 bases lay between the germline ends. This CDR3 region has 14 residues. CDR1 and CDR2 from the germline V gene are SNHLY and FYNNEI. In nucleotides, the CDR3 is TGTGCCAGCAGTGATTGGGGAGGCAATCAGCCCCAGCATTTT. It translates to CASSDWGGNQPQHF.

The chain recombines TRBV28 with TRBJ1-1; D gene ambiguous. This CDR3 has 12 residues. Trimming removed 5 bases from V and 11 bases from J, with 15 bases in between. Looked up from germline, CDR1 is MDHEN and CDR2 is SYDVKM. CDR3 in amino acids: CASSQEMGSAFF. For the CDR3, the DNA is TGTGCCAGCAGTCAAGAGATGGGGAGTGCTTTCTTT.

This clone was detected only once. The V gene is TRBV28, the J gene TRBJ2-5; TRBD2 matches 11 bases. V lost 2 bases, J lost 5 bases, and 4 bases stayed unmatched. The CDR3 covers 15 residues. CDR1 is MDHEN and CDR2 is SYDVKM in the germline V gene. The CDR3 region is CASSLLAGGGETQYF. The CDR3 nucleotides read TGTGCCAGCAGTTTACTAGCGGGGGGCGGGGAGACCCAGTACTTC. Combining the CDR3 with reference TRBV28 and TRBJ2-5 gives the whole variable domain DVKVTQSSRYLVKRTGEKVFLECVQDMDHENMFWYRQDPGLGLRLIYFSYDVKMKEKGDIPEGYSVSREKKERFSLILESASTNQTSMYLCASSLLAGGGETQYFGPGTRLLVL.

The V and J genes are TRBV18 and TRBJ2-2, with D unclear. From germline, CDR1 is KGHSH and CDR2 LQKENI. With 3 bases removed from V and 5 bases from J, the gap between germline ends came to 10 bases. CDR3 length: 14 residues. The CDR3 loop reads CASSPPSVTGELFF. The CDR3 DNA follows: TGTGCCAGCTCACCCCCTTCGGTAACCGGGGAGCTGTTTTTT. The entire variable domain, with the rest obtained from reference TRBV18 and TRBJ2-2, is as follows: NAGVMQNPRHLVRRRGQEARLRCSPMKGHSHVYWYRQLPEEGLKFMVYLQKENIIDESGMPKERFSAEFPKEGPSILRIQQVVRGDSAAYFCASSPPSVTGELFFGEGSRLTVL.

This chain uses TRBV9 with TRBJ2-6; 7 bases are a match to TRBD1. The CDR3 covers 16 residues. In germline, CDR1 is SGDLS, CDR2 YYNGEE. Losses at the gene ends were 4 bases for V and 5 bases for J; bases not matched to a gene: 9. CDR3 nucleotide sequence: TGTGCCAGCAGCCCCCCGGGACAGCCTCGGGCCAACGTCCTGACTTTC. Translated: CASSPPGQPRANVLTF.

The gene calls are TRBV9 and TRBJ1-2, with 7 bases aligning to TRBD1. The CDR3 loop spans 16 amino acids. The ends lost 6 bases at V and 6 bases at J; junction bases unmatched: 17. Germline assignment: CDR1 SGDLS and CDR2 YYNGEE. DNA of the CDR3: TGTGCCAGCACTCCGGGACAGTACTTCGATGCCGATGGCTACACCTTC. This codes for CASTPGQYFDADGYTF.

This chain uses TRBV4-1 with TRBJ2-1, with TRBD2 identical over 13 bases. V was clipped by 4 bases and J by 6 bases; unmatched bases: 12. Germline-derived CDR1 and CDR2 are MGHRA and YSYEKL. CDR3 length equals 18 residues. CDR3 loop: CASSLVPGLAGSSNEQFF. The CDR3 DNA is TGCGCCAGCAGCCTCGTCCCGGGACTAGCGGGGAGTAGCAATGAGCAGTTCTTC.

This sequence joins TRBV28 and TRBJ1-2; D gene ambiguous. V dropped 2 bases and J dropped 8 bases, with 12 bases sitting between them. The CDR3 totals 13 residues. Germline lookup yields CDR1 MDHEN and CDR2 SYDVKM. This CDR3 is CASSLNSRGGYTF. CDR3 bases: TGTGCCAGCAGTTTAAACAGCCGAGGGGGCTACACCTTC.

This chain connects TRBV7-3 to TRBJ2-5; 10 positions agree with TRBD2. Germline-derived CDR1 and CDR2 are SGHTA and FQGTGA. The CDR3 spans 15 residues. V was pared by 5 bases and J by 4 bases, with 7 bases of the junction left unmatched. The DNA of the CDR3 is TGTGCCAGCAGCCTAAAAGCGGGGGGGTTAGAGACCCAGTACTTC. Its protein product is CASSLKAGGLETQYF.

In DNA, the CDR3 is TGTGCCAGCAGTGAAACGACAGGGCGCAATCAGCCCCAGCATTTT. Translating it yields CASSETTGRNQPQHF. The chain couples TRBV6-1 to TRBJ1-5, with TRBD1 identical over 7 bases. The germline V gene encodes CDR1 MNHNS and CDR2 SASEGT. There are 15 residues in the CDR3. V was clipped by 2 bases and J by 2 bases; unmatched bases: 3.

This clone is deemed medium-sized (0.01 to 0.1%). V is TRBV21-1 and J is TRBJ1-2; TRBD1 is the table's D call, not checked against the DNA. TRBV21-1 is shown as a pseudogene. The length of the CDR3 is 12 residues. CDR3 sequence reads: CASSARGHGYTF. CDR3 sequence (DNA): TGTGCCAGCAGCGCCAGGGGGCATGGCTACACCTTC.

V is TRBV21-1 and J is TRBJ1-2; TRBD1 was called by the table and not checked on the DNA. TRBV21-1 counts as a pseudogene. This CDR3 has 16 amino acids. The CDR3 loop is CASSMGQGALNYGYTF. The DNA for the CDR3 is TGTGCCAGCAGCATGGGACAGGGGGCGCTTAACTATGGCTACACCTTC.

This rearrangement joins TRBV4-1 to TRBJ1-5; 7 bases fit TRBD1. This CDR3 spans 15 amino acids. Germline assignment: CDR1 MGHRA and CDR2 YSYEKL. V shed 0 bases and J 6 bases; nucleotides not matched to a gene: 5. DNA of the CDR3: TGCGCCAGCAGCCAAGAAACAGGGGCAATTCAGCCCCAGCATTTT. As protein: CASSQETGAIQPQHF.

The V gene is TRBV6-6, the J gene TRBJ1-1, with 7 positions matching TRBD1. Germline trimming cut 2 bases from V and 4 bases from J; bases unmatched to any gene: 4. The germline gives CDR1 MNHNY, CDR2 SVGAGI (reference sequence). The CDR3 is 14 residues long. CDR3 residues: CASSYPGTATEAFF. The DNA for the CDR3 is TGTGCCAGCAGTTACCCTGGGACAGCCACTGAAGCTTTCTTT.

This clone was seen more than once but under ten times. The V call is TRBV6-5, the J call TRBJ2-1, with TRBD1 as a possible D gene (6 bases). The CDR3 spans 14 residues. Deletions cut 2 bases from V and 6 bases from J, with 11 bases between. Germline CDR1 reads MNHEY; CDR2 reads SVGAGI. For the CDR3, the DNA is TGTGCCAGCAGTTACATCCGGACAGCCAATGAGCAGTTCTTC. Protein sequence: CASSYIRTANEQFF.